The 24 T cell receptor beta chains reported below all come from one sample, sequenced in a study of a mutant IDH1 vaccine in newly diagnosed glioma. This table comes from immunoSEQ multiplex PCR, and its TCRdb copy is limited to in-frame clones, with some not included. Here the sample spans over 35,000 clones, more than 85% being singletons. These receptors' antigens are unknown. The time point is: week 5, during vaccination. A 20-mer mutant IDH1 peptide at 300 ug was injected subcutaneously with topical imiquimod. The material was PBMCs, obtained from a glioma patient whose treatment included an IDH1 peptide vaccine. The receptors derive from a man in his fifties with glioma.

The chain combines TRBV28 with TRBJ2-1; D may correspond to TRBD1 or TRBD2 (6 bases each). The CDR3 spans 17 residues. Germline V gene data show CDR1 as MDHEN and CDR2 as SYDVKM. V was clipped by 3 bases and J by 4 bases, with 19 bases between them. The DNA for the CDR3 is TGTGCCAGCAGTTTCCCTCCCGGGGGCGGCCTATACAATGAGCAGTTCTTC. Protein sequence: CASSFPPGGGLYNEQFF.

This rearrangement joins TRBV7-9 to TRBJ1-1, with D unclear. The CDR3 is 13 residues long. V was shortened by 4 bases and J by 0 bases, with 6 bases between the two germline ends. Germline lookup yields CDR1 SEHNR and CDR2 FQNEAQ (reference sequence). The CDR3 DNA sequence: TGTGCCAGCAGCTCCCTAGTGAACACTGAAGCTTTCTTT. Protein sequence: CASSSLVNTEAFF. Full variable domain (remainder filled in from reference TRBV7-9 and TRBJ1-1): DTGVSQNPRHKITKRGQNVTFRCDPISEHNRLYWYRQTLGQGPEFLTYFQNEAQLEKSRLLSDRFSAERPKGSFSTLEIQRTEQGDSAMYLCASSSLVNTEAFFGQGTRLTVV.

The rearrangement uses TRBV2 and TRBJ2-1; possibly TRBD2 for D (5 bases). This CDR3 spans 13 amino acids. V was clipped by 3 bases and J by 6 bases, with 9 bases between them. Germline-derived CDR1 and CDR2 are SNHLY and FYNNEI. This chain's CDR3 is CASSDGLFNEQFF. CDR3 in DNA: TGTGCCAGCAGTGACGGACTCTTCAATGAGCAGTTCTTC.

About this clone itself: This specimen includes other DNA sequences encoding the same CDR3. This chain uses TRBV4-3 with TRBJ1-2, with unresolved D. V was cut by 1 base and J by 2 bases, with 8 bases left in between. The CDR3 extends over 14 amino acids. CDR1 LGHNA and CDR2 YSLEER come from the germline V gene. CDR3: CASSQGGGNYGYTF. CDR3 nucleotide sequence: TGCGCCAGCAGCCAAGGGGGTGGAAACTATGGCTACACCTTC.

V and J are TRBV5-1 and TRBJ2-1, with 10 bases aligning to TRBD1. The V segment lost 3 bases and the J segment 7 bases; nucleotides outside the gene matches: 7. The germline V gene has CDR1 SGHRS and CDR2 YFSETQ. CDR3 size: 15 residues. CDR3 protein: CASSWRGQGQNEQFF. The CDR3 nucleotides read TGCGCCAGCAGCTGGCGGGGACAGGGGCAAAATGAGCAGTTCTTC.

V is TRBV7-9 and J is TRBJ1-1; 7 bases match TRBD1. The germline V gene has CDR1 SEHNR and CDR2 FQNEAQ (reference sequence). The CDR3 runs 14 residues. Losses at the gene ends were 5 bases for V and 3 bases for J; bases not matched to a gene: 6. CDR3 protein: CASSRGQGDTEAFF. The CDR3 DNA reads TGTGCCAGCAGCCGCGGGCAGGGGGACACTGAAGCTTTCTTT.

The V call is TRBV9, the J call TRBJ1-3; the match to TRBD1 covers 10 bases. Germline lookup yields CDR1 SGDLS and CDR2 YYNGEE. The V and J ends lost 0 bases and 3 bases, in that order; junction bases with no gene match: 3. There are 16 residues in the CDR3. CDR3 sequence (DNA): TGTGCCAGCAGCGTAGGACAGGGGGCAGGTGGAAACACCATATATTTT. Protein sequence: CASSVGQGAGGNTIYF.

The chain combines TRBV7-2 with TRBJ1-5; D remains ambiguous. This CDR3 contains 12 residues. Germline loops: CDR1 SGHTA, CDR2 FQGNSA. V was shortened by 5 bases and J by 4 bases, with 6 bases between the two germline ends. CDR3 protein: CASSQSNQPQHF. Here the CDR3 DNA reads TGTGCCAGCAGCCAGAGTAATCAGCCCCAGCATTTT.

This clone was seen a few times. V gene TRBV5-4 combines with J gene TRBJ2-3, with 8 bases aligning to TRBD1. Per the germline V gene, CDR1 is SGHNT and CDR2 is YYREEE (reference sequence). The V and J ends lost 6 bases and 0 bases, in that order; junction bases with no gene match: 6. The CDR3 runs 15 residues. CDR3 region: CASTQGASSTDTQYF. CDR3 DNA sequence: TGTGCCAGCACGCAGGGGGCGTCTAGCACAGATACGCAGTATTTT. Supplemented by reference TRBV5-4 and TRBJ2-3, the full variable domain reads ETGVTQSPTHLIKTRGQQVTLRCSSQSGHNTVSWYQQALGQGPQFIFQYYREEENGRGNFPPRFSGLQFPNYSSELNVNALELDDSALYLCASTQGASSTDTQYFGPGTRLTVL.

The chain carries TRBV6-5 and TRBJ1-1; 9 bases agree with TRBD1. The V segment lost 0 bases and the J segment 7 bases; nucleotides outside the gene matches: 0. Germline assignment: CDR1 MNHEY and CDR2 SVGAGI. CDR3 length: 13 residues. The CDR3 region is CASSYSTGGEAFF. CDR3 DNA sequence: TGTGCCAGCAGTTACTCGACAGGGGGTGAAGCTTTCTTT.

The V call is TRBV28, the J call TRBJ1-2; D might be TRBD1 (6 bases). From germline, CDR1 is MDHEN and CDR2 SYDVKM. Trimming took 3 bases from V and 0 from J, leaving 8 bases between them. This CDR3 region has 14 residues. The CDR3 spells CASSLDSSNYGYTF. The CDR3 DNA is TGTGCCAGCAGTTTGGACAGTTCTAACTATGGCTACACCTTC.

The chain combines TRBV21-1 with TRBJ1-1; no DNA check was done on the table's D call, TRBD1. TRBV21-1 is tagged as a pseudogene. The CDR3 loop spans 16 amino acids. The CDR3 reads CASSKSRQGRLTEAFF. The DNA for the CDR3 is TGTGCCAGCAGCAAAAGTCGTCAGGGTAGGCTCACTGAAGCTTTCTTT.

This chain connects TRBV15 to TRBJ2-1; D tentatively fits TRBD1 or TRBD2 (5 bases each). The CDR3 runs to 17 residues. The germline V gene has CDR1 LNHNV and CDR2 YYDKDF (reference sequence). The ends were cut back, 5 bases at V and 0 bases at J, with 17 bases in the middle. The CDR3 nucleotides are TGTGCCACCAGCCCGGGGCAAGGGACGGGCTCCTACAATGAGCAGTTCTTC. It codes for CATSPGQGTGSYNEQFF.

The V and J genes are TRBV19 and TRBJ1-5; D gene ambiguous. CDR1 is LNHDA, CDR2 SQIVND, per germline (reference sequence). V was trimmed by 7 bases and J by 6 bases, leaving 13 bases between them. CDR3 length: 13 amino acids. CDR3 loop: CASKKPGLQPQHF. In DNA, the CDR3 is TGTGCCAGTAAAAAACCTGGGCTTCAGCCCCAGCATTTT.

The J gene is TRBJ2-5, the V gene TRBV7-2; 9 nucleotides line up with TRBD1. The CDR3 totals 13 residues. With 5 bases clipped from V and 6 bases from J, the junction kept 4 bases outside the gene matches. Germline CDR1 is SGHTA and CDR2 is FQGNSA. DNA of the CDR3: TGTGCCAGCAGCCCACAGGGGGCTAAGACCCAGTACTTC. Amino acid sequence: CASSPQGAKTQYF.

The chain employs TRBV5-5 and TRBJ2-2; D is ambiguous. Trimming removed 3 bases from V and 0 bases from J, with 12 bases in between. Germline V gives CDR1 SGHKS, CDR2 YYEKEE (reference sequence). CDR3 size: 16 residues. The CDR3 DNA reads TGTGCCAGCAGCTGGATGGGCAACGCGAACACCGGGGAGCTGTTTTTT. This encodes CASSWMGNANTGELFF.

V usage is TRBV25-1 and J usage is TRBJ1-2, with TRBD1 matching over 8 bases. J gave up 5 bases and V 0 bases, and 5 bases lay outside the gene matches. The CDR3 runs 15 residues. CDR1 is MGHDK and CDR2 is SYGVNS in the germline V gene. CDR3 DNA: TGTGCCAGCAGTGAATATCCCCAGGGGGCGTATGGCTACACCTTC. Its protein product is CASSEYPQGAYGYTF.

This clone was observed a single time. The V call is TRBV4-3, the J call TRBJ2-7; 8 nucleotides align to TRBD1. The V segment lost 0 bases and the J segment 2 bases; nucleotides outside the gene matches: 3. Looked up from germline, CDR1 is LGHNA and CDR2 is YSLEER. This CDR3 is built from 15 residues. The CDR3 region is CASSQEVQGAYEQYF. CDR3 nucleotides: TGCGCCAGCAGCCAAGAGGTACAGGGGGCCTACGAGCAGTACTTC.

The chain links TRBV6-6 to TRBJ2-7, with 8 bases identical to TRBD1. The CDR3 has 14 amino acids. After removal of 10 bases from V and 0 bases from J, the junction contained 8 bases not matched to a gene. Per the germline V gene, CDR1 is MNHNY and CDR2 is SVGAGI (reference sequence). For the CDR3, the DNA is TGTGCCATTCAGGGGGCTACAGACTCCTACGAGCAGTACTTC. Translation gives CAIQGATDSYEQYF.

V gene TRBV9 combines with J gene TRBJ1-2; D is possibly TRBD1 (6 bases). This CDR3 is 13 amino acids long. The V gene lost 6 bases and the J gene lost 8 bases, with 17 bases spanning the gap. In germline, CDR1 is SGDLS, CDR2 YYNGEE. The CDR3 DNA sequence: TGTGCCAGCACCCATTTACAGGGTTTCGGCTACACCTTC. It is translated as CASTHLQGFGYTF.

CDR3 residues: CASSYGTGNGYTF. The DNA for the CDR3 is TGTGCCAGCAGTTATGGGACAGGGAATGGCTACACCTTC. The chain is built from TRBV6-5 and TRBJ1-2; 9 bases match TRBD1. The germline gives CDR1 MNHEY, CDR2 SVGAGI. The CDR3 length is 13 residues. With 3 bases clipped from V and 6 bases from J, the junction kept 2 bases outside the gene matches.

The CDR3 loop reads CASSFSTTGRAGYTF. DNA of the CDR3: TGCGCCAGCAGCTTTTCCACGACCGGGAGAGCGGGCTACACCTTC. The rearrangement uses TRBV5-1 and TRBJ1-2; D unclear. V was pared by 2 bases and J by 8 bases, with 19 bases between. The germline CDR1 and CDR2 sequences are SGHRS and YFSETQ. The CDR3 is made up of 15 amino acids.

This clone was detected only a few times. The V gene is TRBV30, the J gene TRBJ2-7; 7 bases align to TRBD2. Germline assignment: CDR1 GTSNPN and CDR2 SVGIG (reference sequence). The CDR3 covers 14 residues. The V segment lost 3 bases and the J segment 0 bases; nucleotides outside the gene matches: 5. The CDR3: CAWSREDHSYEQYF. CDR3 bases: TGTGCCTGGAGCCGGGAGGACCACTCCTACGAGCAGTACTTC. Based on the CDR3 plus reference TRBV30 and TRBJ2-7, the full variable domain is SQTIHQWPATLVQPVGSPLSLECTVEGTSNPNLYWYRQAAGRGLQLLFYSVGIGQISSEVPQNLSASRPQDRQFILSSKKLLLSDSGFYLCAWSREDHSYEQYFGPGTRLTVT.

J is TRBJ1-1 and V is TRBV4-1; TRBD1 matches 9 bases. V was pared by 2 bases and J by 3 bases, with 1 base of the junction left unmatched. CDR1 and CDR2 (germline): MGHRA, YSYEKL. The CDR3 length is 14 residues. The CDR3 loop is CASSQTGGHTEAFF. CDR3 DNA sequence: TGCGCCAGCAGCCAAACAGGGGGCCACACTGAAGCTTTCTTT.